The 3 T cell receptor beta chains below all came from one sample that was sequenced in a study of human T cells and chemical hapten exposure. Described time point: patch test 1, 2 weeks after DPC sensitization. Treatment defined: therapeutic diphenylcyclopropenone sensitization with weekly scalp DPC. Each CDR3 protein gets one entry after TCRdb re-called the RACE reads with MiXCR. The table includes 45,000 to 70,000 distinct CDR3 sequences, 9% to 9.5% detected once. The source material was whole blood, sampled in connection with sensitization to the hapten diphenylcyclopropenone (DPC). These receptors came from a middle-aged woman with alopecia areata. Some clones in this sample may be carry-over from other donors' samples.

With regard to this clonotype: Given a much more abundant clone one base away, this may be a read error. The J gene is TRBJ2-5, the V gene TRBV7-9; maybe TRBD1 (6 bases). This CDR3 is 17 amino acids long. Germline-derived CDR1 and CDR2 are SEHNR and FQNEAQ (reference sequence). The CDR3 loop is CAGSLARYPTGQETQYF. The CDR3 region has the DNA TGTGCCGGCAGCTTAGCGAGGTACCCAACAGGGCAAGAGACCCAGTACTTC. The complete variable domain, with remaining parts taken from reference TRBV7-9 and TRBJ2-5, reads DTGVSQNPRHKITKRGQNVTFRCDPISEHNRLYWYRQTLGQGPEFLTYFQNEAQLEKSRLLSDRFSAERPKGSFSTLEIQRTEQGDSAMYLCAGSLARYPTGQETQYFGPGTRLLVL.

The chain couples TRBV10-3 to TRBJ2-7; 8 bases map to TRBD2. After removal of 11 bases from V and 0 bases from J, the junction contained 9 bases not matched to a gene. Per the germline V gene, CDR1 is ENHRY and CDR2 is SYGVKD. The CDR3 contains 14 residues. For the CDR3, the DNA is TGTGCCCTTCGACCGGGGGGGAGCTCCTACGAGCAGTACTTC. It is translated as CALRPGGSSYEQYF.

The chain links TRBV11-2 to TRBJ2-5; TRBD1 or TRBD2 may be the D gene (5 bases each). This CDR3 spans 13 amino acids. Trimming took off 5 bases at V and 5 bases at J, with 12 bases between the two ends. Per germline, CDR1 SGHAT and CDR2 FQNNGV. CDR3 loop: CASSGGQAETQYF. The CDR3 nucleotides read TGTGCCAGCAGCGGAGGACAAGCGGAGACCCAGTACTTC.